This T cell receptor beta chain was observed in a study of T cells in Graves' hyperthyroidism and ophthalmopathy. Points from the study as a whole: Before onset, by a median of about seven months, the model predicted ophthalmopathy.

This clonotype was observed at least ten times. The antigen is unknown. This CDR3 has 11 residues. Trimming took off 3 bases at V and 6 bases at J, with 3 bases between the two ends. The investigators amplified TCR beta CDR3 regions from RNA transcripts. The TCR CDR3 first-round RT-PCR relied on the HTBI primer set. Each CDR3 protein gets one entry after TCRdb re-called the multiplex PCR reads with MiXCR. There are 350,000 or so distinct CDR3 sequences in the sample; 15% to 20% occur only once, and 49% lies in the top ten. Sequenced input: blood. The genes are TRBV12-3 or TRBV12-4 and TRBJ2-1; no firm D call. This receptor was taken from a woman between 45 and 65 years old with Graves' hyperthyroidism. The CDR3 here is CASSFSNEQFF. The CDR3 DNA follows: TGTGCCAGCAGTTTTTCCAATGAGCAGTTCTTC.